Sequencing of this T cell receptor beta chain was carried out in a study of T cells in tumors after PD-1 blockade. On the study more broadly: A subset received ongoing vismodegib 150 mg daily alongside anti-PD-1 therapy.

The data were produced by immunoSEQ multiplex PCR, yet TCRdb's version contains in-frame clones alone and is incomplete. The table includes approximately 59,000 clones, around three quarters detected once. Tumor or blood genomic DNA was sequenced, with inputs of about 550 ng to 6,004 ng. The clonotype was recovered from a human donor with basal cell carcinoma. Sequenced here: PBMCs, sampled before anti-PD-1 treatment.

In DNA form, the CDR3 reads TGTGCCAGCAGCCAAGGTACGGGACAGGGGCTCTCTGGAAACACCATATATTTT. Translating it yields CASSQGTGQGLSGNTIYF. This sequence joins TRBV3-1 (or the pseudogene TRBV3-2) and TRBJ1-3, with 10 bases fitting TRBD1. This CDR3 contains 18 residues. Germline V gene data show CDR1 as LGHDT and CDR2 as YNNKEL (reference sequence). V was clipped by 1 base and J by 0 bases; unmatched bases: 6.